Detailed here is one T cell receptor (beta chain). The target antigen is unknown. The second PCR ran about 6 to 12 cycles with a sample-barcoded 5' primer and J-beta primers. Each TCR beta cDNA got a 12-nucleotide random molecular identifier. MiXCR, run by TCRdb on the 5' RACE reads, gives a single entry per CDR3 protein. This table holds hundreds of thousands of distinct CDR3 sequences, roughly 50% found once. These data belong to a study of blood T cells in healthy people across ages. General study findings and limits: There was no known CMV status for donors, so expanded clonotype changes were possibly confounded.

Germline loops: CDR1 LGHDT, CDR2 YNNKEL (reference sequence). The CDR3 runs 17 residues. The V segment lost 0 bases and the J segment 3 bases; nucleotides outside the gene matches: 7. Sample: blood. The clonotype originates from an elderly man in good health. V gene TRBV3-1 combines with J gene TRBJ2-5, with 10 bases matching TRBD1. In DNA, the CDR3 is TGTGCCAGCAGCCAAGAGGACAGGGGGTGGGCGGAAGAGACCCAGTACTTC. It codes for CASSQEDRGWAEETQYF.